The 19 T cell receptor beta chains presented below share a single source sample, sequenced in a study of beta chain features in type 1 diabetes. The investigators reverse transcribed all of the isolated RNA, so they sequenced expressed TCRB transcripts. Sequencing used immunoSEQ multiplex PCR; TCRdb keeps in-frame clones, though not all of them. The sample lists 350,000 or so clones; 20% were seen once. The sample comprised naive CD4+ T cells from blood. The receptors come from a young woman in good health.

The sample holds one count of this clone. The rearrangement uses TRBV7-8 and TRBJ2-7; no reliable D call. Deletions cut 1 base from V and 3 bases from J, with 16 bases between. Germline V gene sequence: CDR1 SGHVS, CDR2 FQNEAQ. The CDR3 is made up of 16 amino acids. The CDR3 loop reads CASSLGPKNTNYEQYF. The CDR3 coding sequence is TGTGCCAGCAGCTTAGGGCCGAAGAATACGAACTACGAGCAGTACTTC.

This clone was counted between two and nine times. The chain links TRBV29-1 to TRBJ2-5; a possible D gene is TRBD1 (5 bases). CDR1 and CDR2 from the germline V gene are SQVTM and ANQGSEA. V lost 4 bases and J 1 base, leaving 13 bases between the germline ends. The CDR3 has 14 amino acids. CDR3 bases: TGCAGCGTTGGAGTTGTCAGGGCCCAAGAGACCCAGTACTTC. Its translation: CSVGVVRAQETQYF.

Only a few counts were recorded for this clone. This chain links TRBV7-3 with TRBJ2-1, with D possibly matching TRBD1 (6 bases). V was trimmed by 2 bases and J by 1 base, leaving 12 bases between them. This CDR3 comprises 16 residues. Germline CDR1 is SGHTA and CDR2 is FQGTGA. The CDR3 is CASSLVPTGSYNEQFF. CDR3 bases: TGTGCCAGCAGCTTAGTACCGACAGGATCCTACAATGAGCAGTTCTTC.

This clone turned up a few times. The chain joins TRBV6-5 to TRBJ2-4, with TRBD1 matching over 9 bases. The germline gives CDR1 MNHEY, CDR2 SVGAGI. With V trimmed by 6 bases and J by 5 bases, 8 bases remained unmatched. This CDR3 is 15 amino acids long. The CDR3 sequence: CASSPGQGFQNIQYF. The DNA of the CDR3 is TGTGCCAGCAGCCCGGGACAGGGATTTCAAAACATTCAGTACTTC.

Concerning this clone itself: At one end, the junction sequence differs from germline, possibly due to a read error. This rearrangement joins TRBV18 to TRBJ2-7; 9 nucleotides line up with TRBD1. The CDR3 has 16 amino acids. Germline CDR1 reads KGHSH; CDR2 reads LQKENI. CDR3 region: CASSPPSGDRDYEQYF. The CDR3 nucleotides are TGTGCCAGCTCGCCACCCTCCGGGGACAGGGACTACGAGCAGTACTTC.

In this sample, this clone turned up a few times. This sequence joins TRBV7-2 and TRBJ1-6, with D unclear. Germline CDR1 SGHTA, CDR2 FQGNSA. This CDR3 region has 15 residues. The V end was cut by 1 base, the J end by 10 bases, with 14 bases between. DNA for the CDR3: TGTGCCAGCAGCTTAGGAGCGGGGAGAAACTCACCCCTCCACTTT. Translation: CASSLGAGRNSPLHF.

The gene calls are TRBV7-9 and TRBJ1-2, with D maybe TRBD1 (6 bases). In germline, CDR1 is SEHNR, CDR2 FQNEAQ (reference sequence). CDR3 length: 15 residues. Trimming took 3 bases from V and 6 from J, leaving 17 bases between them. The CDR3 region is CASSFSLGTSNGYTF. DNA of the CDR3: TGTGCCAGCAGCTTTAGCCTGGGGACAAGTAATGGCTACACCTTC.

This sequence joins TRBV7-2 and TRBJ1-2, with no clear D. Trimming cost V 2 bases and J 1 base, with 14 bases left between them. CDR3 length equals 16 residues. Germline V CDR1 and CDR2: SGHTA, FQGNSA. CDR3 sequence: CASSLLFGEDNYGYTF. The CDR3, as DNA: TGTGCCAGCAGCTTACTGTTTGGAGAGGATAACTATGGCTACACCTTC.

Only a few counts were recorded for this clone. The V and J genes are TRBV18 and TRBJ2-7; 8 bases are a match to TRBD1. This CDR3 spans 16 amino acids. V lost 4 bases to trimming and J lost 1 base; unmatched junction nucleotides: 9. CDR1 and CDR2 (germline): KGHSH, LQKENI. The CDR3 is CASSQPGQATSYEQYF. The CDR3 nucleotides are TGTGCCAGCTCACAACCGGGACAGGCGACTTCCTACGAGCAGTACTTC.

This clone was seen more than once but under ten times. This chain joins TRBV7-2 and TRBJ1-2, with 9 bases lining up with TRBD1. The germline V gene has CDR1 SGHTA and CDR2 FQGNSA. J was trimmed by 8 bases and V by 6 bases; bases with no gene match: 7. The CDR3 has 13 residues. For the CDR3, the DNA is TGTGCCAGCAGTACCGGGACAGGGAGAGGCTACACCTTC. It is translated as CASSTGTGRGYTF.

The rearrangement joins TRBV5-6 to TRBJ2-7; TRBD1 agrees at 7 bases. Germline CDR1 is SGHDT and CDR2 is YYEEEE. V trimming: 1 base; J trimming: 6 bases; junction bases outside the gene matches: 10. The CDR3 has 15 amino acids. Written as DNA, the CDR3 is TGTGCCAGCAGCTTGAGGGCAGGGGGTGCCGGCGAGCAGTACTTC. This translates into CASSLRAGGAGEQYF.

The chain employs TRBV9 and TRBJ1-1; D is ambiguous. V was trimmed by 0 bases and J by 4 bases, leaving 7 bases between them. The germline CDR1 and CDR2 sequences are SGDLS and YYNGEE. The CDR3 is made up of 13 amino acids. CDR3 loop: CASSVEISTEAFF. The CDR3 DNA reads TGTGCCAGCAGCGTAGAGATTAGCACTGAAGCTTTCTTT.

The chain joins TRBV6-5 to TRBJ2-3; maybe TRBD1 (6 bases). Germline CDR1 is MNHEY and CDR2 is SVGAGI. Between the trimmed V and J ends, which lost 2 bases and 7 bases, there was a span of 7 bases. This CDR3 spans 12 amino acids. The CDR3 DNA reads as TGTGCCAGCAGTTACAGGGGGAATACGCAGTATTTT. It translates to CASSYRGNTQYF.

The V gene is TRBV11-3, the J gene TRBJ2-5, with 8 nucleotides matching TRBD1. Trimming cost V 1 base and J 4 bases; bases outside gene matches: 2. Germline lookup yields CDR1 SGHNT and CDR2 YENEEA. There are 14 residues in the CDR3. CDR3 amino acids: CASSLAGTGETQYF. The CDR3 DNA sequence: TGTGCCAGCAGCTTAGCCGGGACAGGAGAGACCCAGTACTTC.

For this clone: Other DNA sequences from this sample encode an identical CDR3 as well. The chain combines TRBV18 with TRBJ1-2; 8 bases map to TRBD1. Per germline, CDR1 KGHSH and CDR2 LQKENI. CDR3 length: 13 residues. V shed 4 bases, J shed 5 bases, and the junction held 3 bases outside the gene matches. Written as DNA, the CDR3 is TGTGCCAGCTCACTGGGACAGGATTATGGCTACACCTTC. Amino acid sequence: CASSLGQDYGYTF. Drawing the rest from reference TRBV18 and TRBJ1-2, the complete variable domain is NAGVMQNPRHLVRRRGQEARLRCSPMKGHSHVYWYRQLPEEGLKFMVYLQKENIIDESGMPKERFSAEFPKEGPSILRIQQVVRGDSAAYFCASSLGQDYGYTFGSGTRLTVV.

This clone showed up just a few times. The chain joins TRBV14 to TRBJ2-1; tentatively, D is TRBD2 (5 bases). Germline CDR1 and CDR2: SGHDN and FVKESK. The CDR3 totals 13 residues. The V and J ends lost 1 base and 9 bases respectively, with 10 bases between them. CDR3 loop: CASSQGAAGEQFF. CDR3 sequence (DNA): TGTGCCAGCAGCCAAGGAGCGGCGGGTGAGCAGTTCTTC.

The chain joins TRBV6-1 to TRBJ2-7, with D perhaps TRBD1 (5 bases). V dropped 4 bases and J dropped 0 bases, with 10 bases sitting between them. This CDR3 has 14 amino acids. CDR1 is MNHNS and CDR2 is SASEGT in the germline V gene. CDR3 region: CASSGRQSSYEQYF. CDR3 DNA sequence: TGTGCCAGCAGTGGCCGACAGAGCTCCTACGAGCAGTACTTC.

The chain's CDR3 is CASGSGSGANVLTF. DNA for the CDR3: TGTGCCAGTGGTTCAGGGTCTGGGGCCAACGTCCTGACTTTC. The V call is TRBV7-2, the J call TRBJ2-6; D perhaps matches TRBD1 (5 bases). Germline loops: CDR1 SGHTA, CDR2 FQGNSA. The V and J ends lost 9 bases and 1 base respectively, with 10 bases between them. CDR3 length equals 14 residues.

The V call is TRBV23-1, the J call TRBJ2-2; maybe TRBD2 (6 bases). TRBV23-1 is annotated as an ORF whose role is uncertain. The V gene lost 0 bases and the J gene lost 3 bases, with 17 bases spanning the gap. The CDR3 length is 18 residues. The CDR3 DNA reads TGCGCCAGCAGTCAATCTCTTCCGCCCGGGGAGGACACCGGGGAGCTGTTTTTT. It yields the protein CASSQSLPPGEDTGELFF.